This entry lists 30 T cell receptor beta chains sequenced from one sample in a study of beta chain features in type 1 diabetes. Study outcomes and limitations: All four CD4+ subsets of Type 1 diabetes patients contained TCRB CDR3s that were moderately but significantly shorter.

Which antigens these TCRs recognize remains unknown. Expressed TCRB transcripts were sequenced after all isolated RNA was converted to cDNA. Here immunoSEQ multiplex PCR was the method, and the copy in TCRdb shows in-frame clones only, minus some. The profile shows around 140,000 clones, roughly 10% of them singletons. The sequenced material came from central memory CD4+ T cells from blood. The receptors originated from a man aged 25 to 45 with type 1 diabetes.

This clone was observed a few times. CDR3 sequence reads: CASSQDRPAGDRTDTQYF. Here the CDR3 DNA reads TGCGCCAGCAGCCAAGATCGCCCAGCGGGGGACCGCACAGATACGCAGTATTTT. This chain links TRBV4-1 with TRBJ2-3; 8 positions agree with TRBD2. The CDR3 has 18 amino acids. Germline values: CDR1 MGHRA, CDR2 YSYEKL. V was clipped by 0 bases and J by 1 base; unmatched bases: 9.

This clone appeared a few times. This chain joins TRBV6-6 and TRBJ1-1, with D unclear. Germline assignment: CDR1 MNHNY and CDR2 SVGAGI (reference sequence). The V gene lost 0 bases and the J gene lost 11 bases, with 10 bases spanning the gap. The CDR3 has 12 residues. CDR3 in DNA: TGTGCCAGCAGTTACTCCCACGGGAACGCTTTCTTT. Translating it yields CASSYSHGNAFF.

The V and J genes are TRBV10-2 and TRBJ2-5, with D perhaps matching TRBD2 (5 bases). Germline V gene lookup returns CDR1 WSHSY and CDR2 SAAADI. Trimming stripped 8 bases from V and 7 bases from J, with 11 bases between. CDR3 length: 11 residues. The CDR3 spells CASLEGRTQYF. The CDR3, as DNA: TGCGCCAGCCTAGAGGGCAGGACCCAGTACTTC.

The chain recombines TRBV28 with TRBJ2-7; TRBD1 matches 8 bases. Looked up from germline, CDR1 is MDHEN and CDR2 is SYDVKM. With 4 bases clipped from V and 4 bases from J, the junction kept 9 bases outside the gene matches. CDR3 size: 15 residues. CDR3: CASSSGTGNGYEQYF. The CDR3 nucleotides are TGTGCCAGCAGTTCCGGGACAGGAAACGGTTACGAGCAGTACTTC.

The chain carries TRBV6-6 and TRBJ1-5, with D maybe TRBD1 (5 bases). The CDR3 runs 15 residues. V lost 5 bases and J lost 1, with 12 bases in between. CDR1 is MNHNY, CDR2 SVGAGI, per germline (reference sequence). The CDR3 is CASSNRFQSNQPQHF. The CDR3 DNA reads TGTGCCAGCAGTAACAGGTTCCAGAGCAATCAGCCCCAGCATTTT.

J is TRBJ2-3 and V is TRBV18, with TRBD2 matching over 7 bases. The trim removed 3 bases at V and 7 bases at J, leaving 10 bases unmatched. This CDR3 contains 15 residues. Germline V gene data show CDR1 as KGHSH and CDR2 as LQKENI. The CDR3 here is CASSPREGRQNTQYF. In DNA form, the CDR3 reads TGTGCCAGCTCACCGAGGGAGGGACGTCAGAATACGCAGTATTTT.

J is TRBJ2-2 and V is TRBV2; maybe TRBD1 (5 bases). The CDR3 contains 14 residues. From germline, CDR1 is SNHLY and CDR2 FYNNEI. Trimming pared 7 bases from V and 8 bases from J, leaving 17 bases between. CDR3 nucleotides: TGTGCCAGCAAACCGGACACCCTGGGGGGGGAGCTGTTTTTT. Its translation: CASKPDTLGGELFF.

The chain carries TRBV11-2 and TRBJ2-5; 7 positions agree with TRBD2. Germline lookup yields CDR1 SGHAT and CDR2 FQNNGV. Germline trimming cut 2 bases from V and 4 bases from J; bases unmatched to any gene: 4. The CDR3 sequence is 14 residues long. In nucleotides, the CDR3 is TGTGCCAGCAGCTTATACGGGGGGATAGAGACCCAGTACTTC. Its protein is CASSLYGGIETQYF.

Ten or more counts support this clone. The chain joins TRBV30 to TRBJ2-2, with 8 bases aligning to TRBD1. Germline V gene lookup returns CDR1 GTSNPN and CDR2 SVGIG (reference sequence). This CDR3 contains 13 residues. V shed 6 bases and J 5 bases; nucleotides not matched to a gene: 5. CDR3 residues: CACRRDRTGELFF. The CDR3 DNA follows: TGTGCCTGCCGGAGGGACAGGACCGGGGAGCTGTTTTTT.

This clone was detected a few times. The rearrangement uses TRBV7-6 and TRBJ1-1; 8 bases are shared with TRBD1. The V segment lost 1 base and the J segment 5 bases; nucleotides outside the gene matches: 3. In germline, CDR1 is SGHVS, CDR2 FNYEAQ. This CDR3 has 14 residues. The CDR3 spells CASSLVTGGTEAFF. The CDR3 nucleotides are TGTGCCAGCAGCTTAGTTACAGGGGGGACTGAAGCTTTCTTT.

This clone was counted a few times. The chain is built from TRBV9 and TRBJ1-2, with 8 nucleotides matching TRBD1. J was trimmed by 4 bases and V by 0 bases; bases with no gene match: 2. The CDR3 sequence is 14 residues long. The germline V gene has CDR1 SGDLS and CDR2 YYNGEE. The CDR3 loop reads CASSVEGQGYGYTF. CDR3 coding DNA: TGTGCCAGCAGCGTAGAAGGACAGGGCTATGGCTACACCTTC.

This clone was seen repeatedly, ten times or more. The V and J genes are TRBV27 and TRBJ1-3; D perhaps matches TRBD1 (5 bases). The CDR3 is made up of 12 amino acids. The germline CDR1 and CDR2 sequences are MNHEY and SMNVEV (reference sequence). V dropped 7 bases and J dropped 9 bases, with 13 bases sitting between them. In DNA form, the CDR3 reads TGTGCCAGCACCCCCAGGGTGGGCACCATATATTTT. It yields the protein CASTPRVGTIYF.

V and J are TRBV7-9 and TRBJ1-1; perhaps TRBD1 as D (5 bases). Germline V gives CDR1 SEHNR, CDR2 FQNEAQ (reference sequence). With 2 bases removed from V and 6 bases from J, the gap between germline ends came to 13 bases. The CDR3 runs to 14 residues. In nucleotides, the CDR3 is TGTGCCAGCAGCTTATCGGGGGGAATCGCTGAAGCTTTCTTT. This gives the protein CASSLSGGIAEAFF.

This chain connects TRBV5-1 to TRBJ1-1, with D unclear. Germline V gene data show CDR1 as SGHRS and CDR2 as YFSETQ. V was cut by 2 bases and J by 0 bases, with 8 bases left in between. The CDR3 totals 14 residues. DNA of the CDR3: TGCGCCAGCAGCTTCTCCGGAGTGAACACTGAAGCTTTCTTT. This encodes CASSFSGVNTEAFF.

The chain recombines TRBV18 with TRBJ2-7; the match to TRBD2 covers 7 bases. The CDR3 length is 13 residues. Germline CDR1 and CDR2: KGHSH and LQKENI. The V gene end was trimmed by 2 bases and the J gene end by 2 bases; junction bases not matched to a gene: 0. CDR3 DNA sequence: TGTGCCAGCTCACCAGCGGGGGCCTACGAGCAGTACTTC. This gives the protein CASSPAGAYEQYF.

The chain is built from TRBV29-1 and TRBJ2-1; tentatively, D is TRBD2 (6 bases). Per germline, CDR1 SQVTM and CDR2 ANQGSEA. V was pared by 5 bases and J by 1 base, with 12 bases between. The CDR3 has 14 amino acids. The CDR3 reads CSVQASASYNEQFF. In DNA form, the CDR3 reads TGCAGCGTTCAGGCTAGCGCTTCCTACAATGAGCAGTTCTTC.

The chain is built from TRBV4-1 and TRBJ2-1; D is possibly TRBD2 (6 bases). This CDR3 spans 18 amino acids. V gave up 3 bases and J gave up 5 bases, with 23 bases separating them. Germline V gene lookup returns CDR1 MGHRA and CDR2 YSYEKL. CDR3 nucleotide sequence: TGCGCCAGCAGCCAGCCCCAAAGAGCGGGCCCTACTCACAATGAGCAGTTCTTC. Its translation: CASSQPQRAGPTHNEQFF.

This clone was counted only a few times. The gene calls are TRBV19 and TRBJ2-2; 9 nucleotides line up with TRBD1. V gave up 11 bases and J gave up 5 bases; unmatched junction bases: 12. Looked up from germline, CDR1 is LNHDA and CDR2 is SQIVND (reference sequence). The CDR3 length is 15 residues. CDR3 sequence: CAVRSQGAGTGELFF. The CDR3 nucleotides read TGTGCCGTACGATCACAGGGGGCTGGAACCGGGGAGCTGTTTTTT.

This rearrangement joins TRBV6-1 to TRBJ1-5, with 9 nucleotides matching TRBD1. The CDR3 covers 15 residues. Germline CDR1 is MNHNS and CDR2 is SASEGT. The V gene end was trimmed by 6 bases and the J gene end by 2 bases; junction bases not matched to a gene: 5. The CDR3 protein is CASSRTGDGNQPQHF. Written as DNA, the CDR3 is TGTGCCAGCAGCCGGACAGGGGATGGCAATCAGCCCCAGCATTTT.

This clone was counted between two and nine times. The chain combines TRBV28 with TRBJ1-1, with a possible D match to TRBD1 (5 bases). This CDR3 is 14 amino acids long. The germline V and J ends were trimmed by 4 bases and 10 bases, with 19 bases remaining between them. Per germline, CDR1 MDHEN and CDR2 SYDVKM. This chain's CDR3 is CASSSPAVRTRAFF. The CDR3 region has the DNA TGTGCCAGCAGTTCCCCCGCGGTAAGGACACGAGCTTTCTTT.

This chain uses TRBV9 with TRBJ2-6, with 11 bases fitting TRBD1. The CDR3 length is 17 residues. Germline CDR1 and CDR2: SGDLS and YYNGEE. V was pared by 7 bases and J by 0 bases, with 6 bases of the junction left unmatched. CDR3 in amino acids: CASSGGTGGSGANVLTF. For the CDR3, the DNA is TGTGCCAGCTCCGGGGGGACAGGGGGCTCTGGGGCCAACGTCCTGACTTTC.

The chain recombines TRBV2 with TRBJ2-7, with TRBD1 matching over 8 bases. Trimming cost V 3 bases and J 0 bases; bases outside gene matches: 4. The CDR3 is 15 amino acids. The germline V gene encodes CDR1 SNHLY and CDR2 FYNNEI. Here the CDR3 DNA reads TGTGCCAGCAGTGACCGGACAGGGTACTCCTACGAGCAGTACTTC. Translation gives CASSDRTGYSYEQYF.

The J gene is TRBJ2-1, the V gene TRBV7-3, with 10 positions matching TRBD2. The CDR3 consists of 15 residues. V lost 4 bases and J lost 10; bases outside the gene matches: 10. In germline, CDR1 is SGHTA, CDR2 FQGTGA. The CDR3 region has the DNA TGTGCCAGCAGCTCGAGCGGGGGGGCCGAAGGCGAGCAGTTCTTC. It encodes CASSSSGGAEGEQFF. Based on the CDR3 plus reference TRBV7-3 and TRBJ2-1, the full variable domain is GAGVSQTPSNKVTEKGKYVELRCDPISGHTALYWYRQSLGQGPEFLIYFQGTGAADDSGLPNDRFFAVRPEGSVSTLKIQRTERGDSAVYLCASSSSGGAEGEQFFGPGTRLTVL.

On this clone itself: Other DNA variants within this sample encode the same CDR3. This chain connects TRBV29-1 to TRBJ1-1; D might be TRBD1 (6 bases). The V end was cut by 4 bases, the J end by 0 bases, with 15 bases between. Germline lookup yields CDR1 SQVTM and CDR2 ANQGSEA. CDR3 length: 15 amino acids. The CDR3 here is CSVGGGWGMNTEAFF. CDR3 nucleotides: TGCAGCGTTGGGGGGGGCTGGGGAATGAACACTGAAGCTTTCTTT.

The chain joins TRBV5-1 to TRBJ2-2; D remains ambiguous. This CDR3 has 16 residues. Trimming left V 2 bases short and J 4 bases short, with 15 bases between. Germline V gene lookup returns CDR1 SGHRS and CDR2 YFSETQ. Here the CDR3 DNA reads TGCGCCAGCAGCTTAGTTGGGCCGTTGGTCACCGGGGAGCTGTTTTTT. Translating it yields CASSLVGPLVTGELFF.

The V call is TRBV6-6, the J call TRBJ2-1, with 8 bases matching TRBD1. Germline V lookup: CDR1 MNHNY, CDR2 SVGAGI (reference sequence). The CDR3 length is 15 residues. V lost 2 bases, J lost 4 bases, and 4 bases stayed unmatched. CDR3 residues: CASSYTGTGYNEQFF. The DNA for the CDR3 is TGTGCCAGCAGTTACACCGGGACAGGTTACAATGAGCAGTTCTTC.

The chain couples TRBV7-8 to TRBJ1-5, with D possibly being TRBD1 (6 bases). CDR1 and CDR2 from the germline V gene are SGHVS and FQNEAQ. Trimming took off 5 bases at V and 0 bases at J, with 14 bases between the two ends. This CDR3 has 16 residues. The chain's CDR3 is CASSQYYRDSNQPQHF. CDR3 coding DNA: TGTGCCAGCAGCCAATATTACAGGGATAGCAATCAGCCCCAGCATTTT.

This rearrangement joins TRBV2 to TRBJ2-5; D is possibly TRBD2 (6 bases). The germline V gene has CDR1 SNHLY and CDR2 FYNNEI. The V end lost 4 bases, the J end lost 4 bases, and 7 bases lay between the germline ends. The CDR3 spans 12 residues. CDR3 sequence reads: CASSVGGETQYF. For the CDR3, the DNA is TGTGCCAGCAGTGTGGGGGGAGAGACCCAGTACTTC.

This clone was counted a few times. V gene TRBV28 combines with J gene TRBJ2-5; D is ambiguous. The DNA matches TRBJ2-7 better at its end, which makes the J call doubtful. Per the germline V gene, CDR1 is MDHEN and CDR2 is SYDVKM. CDR3 length: 13 residues. The CDR3 here is CASSLRLRNEQYF. The CDR3 nucleotides are TGTGCCAGCAGTTTAAGGCTGCGGAACGAGCAGTACTTC.

The CDR3: CSVDLLAGNTDTQYF. The DNA of the CDR3 is TGCAGCGTTGATCTACTAGCGGGGAACACAGATACGCAGTATTTT. This sequence joins TRBV29-1 and TRBJ2-3; 10 bases map to TRBD2. The CDR3 has 15 residues. V was pared by 3 bases and J by 2 bases, with 5 bases of the junction left unmatched. In germline, CDR1 is SQVTM, CDR2 ANQGSEA.